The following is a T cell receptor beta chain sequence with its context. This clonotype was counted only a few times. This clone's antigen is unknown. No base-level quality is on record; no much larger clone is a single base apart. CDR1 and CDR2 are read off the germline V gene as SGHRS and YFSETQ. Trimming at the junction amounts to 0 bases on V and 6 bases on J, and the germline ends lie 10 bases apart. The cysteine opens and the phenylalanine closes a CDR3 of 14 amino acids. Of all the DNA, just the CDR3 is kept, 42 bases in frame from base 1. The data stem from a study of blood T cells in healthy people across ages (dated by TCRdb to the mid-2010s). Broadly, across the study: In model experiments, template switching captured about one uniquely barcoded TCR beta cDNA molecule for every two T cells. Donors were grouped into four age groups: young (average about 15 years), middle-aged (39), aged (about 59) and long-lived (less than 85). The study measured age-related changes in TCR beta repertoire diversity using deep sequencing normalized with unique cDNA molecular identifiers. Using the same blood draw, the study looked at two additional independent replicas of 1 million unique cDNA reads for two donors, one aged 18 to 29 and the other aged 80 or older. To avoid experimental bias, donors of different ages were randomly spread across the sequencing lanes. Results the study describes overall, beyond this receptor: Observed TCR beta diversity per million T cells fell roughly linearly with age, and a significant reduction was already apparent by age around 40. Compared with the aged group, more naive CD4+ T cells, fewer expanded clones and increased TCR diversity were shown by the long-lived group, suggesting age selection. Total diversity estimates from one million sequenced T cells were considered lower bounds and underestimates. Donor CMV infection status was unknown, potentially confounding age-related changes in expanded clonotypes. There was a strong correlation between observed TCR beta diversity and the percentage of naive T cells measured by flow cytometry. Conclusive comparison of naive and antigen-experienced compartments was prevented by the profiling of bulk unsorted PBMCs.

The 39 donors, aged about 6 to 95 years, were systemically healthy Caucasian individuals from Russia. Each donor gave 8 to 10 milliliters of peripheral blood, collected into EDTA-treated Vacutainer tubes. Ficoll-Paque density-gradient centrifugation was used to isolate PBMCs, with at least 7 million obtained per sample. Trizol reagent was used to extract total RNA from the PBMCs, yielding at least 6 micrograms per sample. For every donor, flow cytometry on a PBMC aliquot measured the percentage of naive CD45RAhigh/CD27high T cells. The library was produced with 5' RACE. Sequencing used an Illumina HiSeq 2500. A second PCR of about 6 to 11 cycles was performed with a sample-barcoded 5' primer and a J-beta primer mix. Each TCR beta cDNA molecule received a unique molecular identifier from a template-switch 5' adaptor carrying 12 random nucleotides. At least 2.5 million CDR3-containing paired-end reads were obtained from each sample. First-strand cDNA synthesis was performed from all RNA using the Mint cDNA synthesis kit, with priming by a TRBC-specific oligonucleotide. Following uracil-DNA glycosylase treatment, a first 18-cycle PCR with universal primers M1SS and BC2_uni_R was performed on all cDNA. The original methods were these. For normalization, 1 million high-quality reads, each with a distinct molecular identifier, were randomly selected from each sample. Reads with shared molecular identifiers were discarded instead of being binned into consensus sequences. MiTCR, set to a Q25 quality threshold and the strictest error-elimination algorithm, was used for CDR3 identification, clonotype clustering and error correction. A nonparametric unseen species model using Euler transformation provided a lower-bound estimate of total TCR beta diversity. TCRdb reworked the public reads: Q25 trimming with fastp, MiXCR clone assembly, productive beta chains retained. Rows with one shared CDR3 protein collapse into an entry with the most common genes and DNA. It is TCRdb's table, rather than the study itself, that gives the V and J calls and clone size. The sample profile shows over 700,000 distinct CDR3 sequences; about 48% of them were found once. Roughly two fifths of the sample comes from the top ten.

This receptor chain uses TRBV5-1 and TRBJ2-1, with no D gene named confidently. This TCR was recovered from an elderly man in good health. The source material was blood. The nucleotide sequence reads TGCGCCAGCAGCTTGGGGCAAACTTTCAATGAGCAGTTCTTC. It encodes CASSLGQTFNEQFF.